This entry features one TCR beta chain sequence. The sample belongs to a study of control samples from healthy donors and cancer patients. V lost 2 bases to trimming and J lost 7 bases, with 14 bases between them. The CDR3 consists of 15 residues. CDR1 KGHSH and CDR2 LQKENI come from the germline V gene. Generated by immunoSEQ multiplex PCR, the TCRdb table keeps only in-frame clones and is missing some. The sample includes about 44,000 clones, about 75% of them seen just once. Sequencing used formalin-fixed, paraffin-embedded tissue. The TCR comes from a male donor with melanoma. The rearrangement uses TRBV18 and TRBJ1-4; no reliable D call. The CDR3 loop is CASSPIGTVGEKLFF. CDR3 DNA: TGTGCCAGCTCACCAATCGGCACAGTTGGTGAAAAACTGTTTTTT.